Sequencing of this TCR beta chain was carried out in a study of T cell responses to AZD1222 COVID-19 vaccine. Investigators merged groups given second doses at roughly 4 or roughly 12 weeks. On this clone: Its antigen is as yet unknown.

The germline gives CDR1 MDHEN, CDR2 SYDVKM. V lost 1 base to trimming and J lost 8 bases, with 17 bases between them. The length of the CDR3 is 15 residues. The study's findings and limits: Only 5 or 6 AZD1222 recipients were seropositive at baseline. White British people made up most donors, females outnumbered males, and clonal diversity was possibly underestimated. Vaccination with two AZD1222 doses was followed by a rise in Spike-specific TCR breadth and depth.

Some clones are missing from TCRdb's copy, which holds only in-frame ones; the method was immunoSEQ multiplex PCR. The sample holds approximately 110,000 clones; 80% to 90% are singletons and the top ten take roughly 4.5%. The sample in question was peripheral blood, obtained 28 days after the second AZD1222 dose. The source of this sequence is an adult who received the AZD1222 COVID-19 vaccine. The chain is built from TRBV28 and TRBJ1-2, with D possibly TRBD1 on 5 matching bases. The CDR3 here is CASSLYHGEAGGYTF. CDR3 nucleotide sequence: TGTGCCAGCAGTTTATACCACGGAGAGGCAGGGGGCTACACCTTC.